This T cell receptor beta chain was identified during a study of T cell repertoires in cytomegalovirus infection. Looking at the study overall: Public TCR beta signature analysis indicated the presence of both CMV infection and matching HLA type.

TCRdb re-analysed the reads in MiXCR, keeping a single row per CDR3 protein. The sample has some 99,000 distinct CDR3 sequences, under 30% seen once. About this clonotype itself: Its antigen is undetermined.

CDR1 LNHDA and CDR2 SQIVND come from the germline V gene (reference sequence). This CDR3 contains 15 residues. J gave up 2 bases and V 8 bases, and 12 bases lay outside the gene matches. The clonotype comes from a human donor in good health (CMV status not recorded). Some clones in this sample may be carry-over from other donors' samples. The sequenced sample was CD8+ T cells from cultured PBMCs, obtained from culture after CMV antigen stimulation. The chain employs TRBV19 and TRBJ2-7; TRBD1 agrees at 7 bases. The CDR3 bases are TGTGCCAGTTCCTCCGGGACAGAGGTTCCCTACGAGCAGTACTTC. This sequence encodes CASSSGTEVPYEQYF.